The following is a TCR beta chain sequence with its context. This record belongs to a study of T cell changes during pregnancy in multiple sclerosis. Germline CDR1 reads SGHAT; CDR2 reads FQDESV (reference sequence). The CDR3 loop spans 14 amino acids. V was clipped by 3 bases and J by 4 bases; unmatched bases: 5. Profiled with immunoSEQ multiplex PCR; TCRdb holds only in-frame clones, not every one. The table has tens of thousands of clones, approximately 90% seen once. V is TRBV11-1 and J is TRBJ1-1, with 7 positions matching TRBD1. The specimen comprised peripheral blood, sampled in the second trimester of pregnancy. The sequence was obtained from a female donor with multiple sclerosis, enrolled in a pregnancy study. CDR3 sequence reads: CASSFRDRATEAFF. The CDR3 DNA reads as TGTGCCAGCAGCTTCAGAGACAGGGCCACTGAAGCTTTCTTT.